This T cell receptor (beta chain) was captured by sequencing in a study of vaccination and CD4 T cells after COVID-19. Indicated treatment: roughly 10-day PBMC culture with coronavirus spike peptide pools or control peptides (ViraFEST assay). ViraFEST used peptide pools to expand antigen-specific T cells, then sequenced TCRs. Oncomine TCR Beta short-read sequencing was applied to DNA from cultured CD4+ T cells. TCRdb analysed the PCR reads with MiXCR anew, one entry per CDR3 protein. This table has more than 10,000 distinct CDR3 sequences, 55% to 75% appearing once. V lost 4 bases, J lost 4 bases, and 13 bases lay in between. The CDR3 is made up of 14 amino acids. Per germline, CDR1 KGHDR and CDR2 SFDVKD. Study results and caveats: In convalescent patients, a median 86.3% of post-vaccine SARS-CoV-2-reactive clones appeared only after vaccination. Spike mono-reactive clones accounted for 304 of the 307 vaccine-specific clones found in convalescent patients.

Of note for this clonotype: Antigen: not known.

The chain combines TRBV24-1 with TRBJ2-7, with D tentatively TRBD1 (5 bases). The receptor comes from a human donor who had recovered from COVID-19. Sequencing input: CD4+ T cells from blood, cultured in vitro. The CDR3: CATSDSTAGYEQYF. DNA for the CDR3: TGTGCCACCAGTGACTCGACAGCTGGGTACGAGCAGTACTTC.